What follows are 23 T cell receptor beta chains derived from one specimen sequenced in a study of blood T cells in healthy people across ages. It was with a sample-barcoded 5' primer and a J-beta primer mix that a second PCR of about 7 to 12 cycles was run. TCRdb re-called the 5' RACE reads with MiXCR, one entry per CDR3 protein. Of 1.5 million to 2 million distinct CDR3 sequences listed, 39% are singletons. The sample was blood. The receptors here all came from a human donor in good health.

There are a few counts of this clonotype. The rearrangement uses TRBV4-1 and TRBJ1-5; D is uncertain. This CDR3 comprises 17 residues. Between the trimmed V and J ends, which lost 0 bases and 1 base, there was a span of 13 bases. The germline gives CDR1 MGHRA, CDR2 YSYEKL. The CDR3 bases are TGCGCCAGCAGCCAAGAATGGGCAGGATGGAGCAATCAGCCCCAGCATTTT. Its protein product is CASSQEWAGWSNQPQHF.

The chain recombines TRBV6-1 with TRBJ2-7, with 7 bases lining up with TRBD1. V shed 8 bases, J shed 3 bases, and the junction held 7 bases outside the gene matches. CDR3 length: 13 residues. Germline values: CDR1 MNHNS, CDR2 SASEGT. CDR3 amino acids: CASEQGPYYEQYF. The CDR3 DNA reads TGTGCCAGCGAACAGGGGCCCTACTACGAGCAGTACTTC.

This clonotype was seen only a few times. The genes are TRBV29-1 and TRBJ2-3; D is perhaps TRBD2 (5 bases). The CDR3 is 17 amino acids. Germline V gene sequence: CDR1 SQVTM, CDR2 ANQGSEA. V lost 7 bases, J lost 1 base, and 24 bases lay in between. The CDR3 sequence is CSARGFLNLRGTDTQYF. CDR3 coding DNA: TGCAGCGCCCGCGGGTTTTTGAACCTAAGGGGCACAGATACGCAGTATTTT.

As concerns this clonotype: Since the CDR3 does not end with the conserved phenylalanine or tryptophan, this likely comes from a read error. The chain is built from TRBV18 and TRBJ2-7, with D hard to call. With 6 bases removed from V and 2 bases from J, the gap between germline ends came to 8 bases. The CDR3 length is 12 residues. The germline CDR1 and CDR2 sequences are KGHSH and LQKENI. CDR3 protein: CASSPDTYEQYL. The CDR3 region has the DNA TGTGCCAGCTCCCCTGATACCTACGAGCAGTACCTC.

The chain is built from TRBV11-2 and TRBJ2-1, with D hard to call. CDR1 and CDR2 (germline): SGHAT, FQNNGV. The ends were cut back, 7 bases at V and 6 bases at J, with 13 bases in the middle. This CDR3 has 13 amino acids. The CDR3 sequence is CASNPLGFNEQFF. CDR3 in DNA: TGTGCCAGCAACCCCCTGGGGTTCAATGAGCAGTTCTTC.

This clonotype was recorded many times. Germline and junction disagree at one end, which may indicate a read error. The chain couples TRBV5-1 to TRBJ2-7, with a tentative D call TRBD1 (6 bases). The CDR3 extends over 13 amino acids. Per germline, CDR1 SGHRS and CDR2 YFSETQ. In DNA form, the CDR3 reads TGTGCCAGCAGCCTGGGACACTCCTACGAGCAGTACTTC. Protein sequence: CASSLGHSYEQYF.

The rearrangement joins TRBV24-1 to TRBJ1-2; TRBD1 is a possible D gene (5 bases). The ends were cut back, 4 bases at V and 8 bases at J, with 19 bases in the middle. CDR1 is KGHDR and CDR2 is SFDVKD in the germline V gene. The CDR3 has 15 amino acids. CDR3 in DNA: TGTGCCACCAGTGACTCGGCCCCCTCCTCAGGGGGCTACACCTTC. Translation gives CATSDSAPSSGGYTF.

The gene calls are TRBV6-5 and TRBJ2-4; possible D gene TRBD2, 6 bases. The CDR3 is made up of 19 amino acids. Trimming stripped 0 bases from V and 9 bases from J, with 27 bases between. Germline CDR1 is MNHEY and CDR2 is SVGAGI. The CDR3 spells CASSYSSSGVASGVIIQYF. DNA for the CDR3: TGTGCCAGCAGTTACTCGAGTTCGGGGGTCGCCTCGGGTGTAATCATTCAGTACTTC.

The chain combines TRBV20-1 with TRBJ2-5, with a possible D match to TRBD1 (5 bases). Germline CDR1 is DFQATT and CDR2 is SNEGSKA (reference sequence). V gave up 3 bases and J gave up 5 bases, with 10 bases separating them. The CDR3 totals 12 residues. The CDR3 here is CSARTNRETQYF. In DNA form, the CDR3 reads TGCAGTGCTAGGACCAACAGGGAGACCCAGTACTTC.

This clonotype was observed a few times. The J gene is TRBJ2-3, the V gene TRBV5-1; no firm D call. The V end lost 4 bases, the J end lost 0 bases, and 15 bases lay between the germline ends. The germline CDR1 and CDR2 sequences are SGHRS and YFSETQ. This CDR3 is 16 amino acids long. The CDR3 coding sequence is TGCGCCAGCAGCCCGTCAGTGCTTCCTAGCACAGATACGCAGTATTTT. Protein: CASSPSVLPSTDTQYF.

The chain combines TRBV7-9 with TRBJ2-1, with a tentative D call TRBD1 (5 bases). Germline V lookup: CDR1 SEHNR, CDR2 FQNEAQ (reference sequence). The V gene lost 5 bases and the J gene lost 10 bases, with 18 bases spanning the gap. CDR3 length: 14 amino acids. The chain's CDR3 is CASSARDRPYEQFF. Here the CDR3 DNA reads TGTGCCAGCAGCGCCAGGGATCGACCCTACGAGCAGTTCTTC. Using reference TRBV7-9 and TRBJ2-1 for the parts outside the CDR3, the full variable domain is DTGVSQNPRHKITKRGQNVTFRCDPISEHNRLYWYRQTLGQGPEFLTYFQNEAQLEKSRLLSDRFSAERPKGSFSTLEIQRTEQGDSAMYLCASSARDRPYEQFFGPGTRLTVL.

This clonotype was counted between two and nine times. V is TRBV11-3 and J is TRBJ2-7; 11 bases line up with TRBD1. Germline CDR1 is SGHNT and CDR2 is YENEEA. Trimming took 5 bases from V and 5 from J; bases not matched to a gene: 11. This CDR3 has 16 residues. CDR3 loop: CASSPYRDRGFDEQYF. The CDR3 DNA reads TGTGCCAGCAGCCCTTACCGGGACAGGGGGTTCGACGAGCAGTACTTC.

V usage is TRBV27 and J usage is TRBJ1-4; D unclear. CDR1 and CDR2 (germline): MNHEY, SMNVEV (reference sequence). V was shortened by 7 bases and J by 0 bases, with 9 bases between the two germline ends. The CDR3 consists of 14 residues. CDR3 nucleotides: TGTGCCAGCACGTCAATTGCAACTAATGAAAAACTGTTTTTT. This sequence encodes CASTSIATNEKLFF.

This clonotype was observed a single time. The chain uses TRBV29-1 and TRBJ2-6, with 7 nucleotides matching TRBD2. This CDR3 is built from 13 residues. CDR1 and CDR2 from the germline V gene are SQVTM and ANQGSEA. V trimming: 6 bases; J trimming: 4 bases; junction bases outside the gene matches: 3. CDR3 bases: TGCAGCGTGGCGGGGGTCGGGGCCAACGTCCTGACTTTC. Its protein product is CSVAGVGANVLTF. Full variable domain (outside the CDR3, taken from reference TRBV29-1 and TRBJ2-6): SAVISQKPSRDICQRGTSLTIQCQVDSQVTMMFWYRQQPGQSLTLIATANQGSEATYESGFVIDKFPISRPNLTFSTLTVSNMSPEDSSIYLCSVAGVGANVLTFGAGSRLTVL.

CDR3: CASSLRTTSGGQETQYF. CDR3 DNA: TGTGCCAGCAGCTTGAGGACCACTAGCGGGGGCCAAGAGACCCAGTACTTC. This rearrangement joins TRBV5-6 to TRBJ2-5, with 11 bases that match TRBD2. Trimming cost V 1 base and J 1 base; bases outside gene matches: 6. The CDR3 has 17 amino acids. The V gene's germline CDR1 is SGHDT and CDR2 YYEEEE. Full variable domain (outside the CDR3, taken from reference TRBV5-6 and TRBJ2-5): DAGVTQSPTHLIKTRGQQVTLRCSPKSGHDTVSWYQQALGQGPQFIFQYYEEEERQRGNFPDRFSGHQFPNYSSELNVNALLLGDSALYLCASSLRTTSGGQETQYFGPGTRLLVL.

The chain uses TRBV4-1 and TRBJ1-1; D is perhaps TRBD1 (6 bases). CDR3 length: 14 amino acids. Germline V gives CDR1 MGHRA, CDR2 YSYEKL. V lost 4 bases and J lost 5, with 14 bases in between. The CDR3 DNA reads TGCGCCAGCAGCCTTCGGACAGCTGGGACTGAAGCTTTCTTT. It translates to CASSLRTAGTEAFF.

The chain couples TRBV4-3 to TRBJ1-1; D is unresolved. The germline gives CDR1 LGHNA, CDR2 YSLEER. The CDR3 length is 13 residues. The V and J ends lost 0 bases and 7 bases respectively, with 9 bases between them. In DNA form, the CDR3 reads TGCGCCAGCAGCCAAGAATACGGGTTTGAAGCTTTCTTT. It translates to CASSQEYGFEAFF.

This clonotype has only a few counts. The V and J genes are TRBV4-2 and TRBJ2-3, with unresolved D. Germline V gene lookup returns CDR1 LGHNA and CDR2 YNFKEQ. V shed 7 bases and J shed 4 bases, with 15 bases lying between them. CDR3 length: 14 residues. In DNA form, the CDR3 reads TGTGCCAGCACCCTAGGGCGGACGGCAGATACGCAGTATTTT. Its protein product is CASTLGRTADTQYF.

This sequence joins TRBV12-3 or TRBV12-4 and TRBJ2-3, with D hard to call. This CDR3 has 13 amino acids. Trimming took off 8 bases at V and 2 bases at J, with 11 bases between the two ends. The CDR3 protein is CASHPGNTDTQYF. The CDR3 DNA is TGTGCCAGCCACCCAGGAAACACAGATACGCAGTATTTT.

The V gene is TRBV7-3, the J gene TRBJ2-1; a weak D match, TRBD1 (6 bases). Trimming removed 2 bases from V and 0 bases from J, with 11 bases in between. The length of the CDR3 is 16 residues. Germline V lookup: CDR1 SGHTA, CDR2 FQGTGA. In nucleotides, the CDR3 is TGTGCCAGCAGCTTACGTGGGACACGCTCCTACAATGAGCAGTTCTTC. This gives the protein CASSLRGTRSYNEQFF.

This clonotype has a single count. The V and J genes are TRBV12-3 or TRBV12-4 and TRBJ2-1; 10 positions agree with TRBD2. This CDR3 contains 16 residues. Losses at the gene ends were 2 bases for V and 4 bases for J; bases not matched to a gene: 5. The CDR3 nucleotides read TGTGCCAGCAGTTTAACCCTAGCGGGGGCTTACAATGAGCAGTTCTTC. Translated: CASSLTLAGAYNEQFF.

This clonotype was observed a handful of times. This rearrangement joins TRBV29-1 to TRBJ2-5; D not resolved. Trimming left V 4 bases short and J 4 bases short, with 7 bases between. Germline V gene sequence: CDR1 SQVTM, CDR2 ANQGSEA. This CDR3 spans 11 amino acids. CDR3 protein: CSVGASETQYF. CDR3 nucleotides: TGCAGCGTTGGGGCTTCAGAGACCCAGTACTTC.

J is TRBJ1-5 and V is TRBV27; the D is unclear. The germline CDR1 and CDR2 sequences are MNHEY and SMNVEV (reference sequence). Trimming cost V 8 bases and J 4 bases, with 24 bases left between them. CDR3 length: 17 residues. CDR3 sequence reads: CASCLIGAGRRNQPQHF. The CDR3, as DNA: TGTGCCAGCTGTCTAATTGGAGCGGGAAGGCGTAATCAGCCCCAGCATTTT.